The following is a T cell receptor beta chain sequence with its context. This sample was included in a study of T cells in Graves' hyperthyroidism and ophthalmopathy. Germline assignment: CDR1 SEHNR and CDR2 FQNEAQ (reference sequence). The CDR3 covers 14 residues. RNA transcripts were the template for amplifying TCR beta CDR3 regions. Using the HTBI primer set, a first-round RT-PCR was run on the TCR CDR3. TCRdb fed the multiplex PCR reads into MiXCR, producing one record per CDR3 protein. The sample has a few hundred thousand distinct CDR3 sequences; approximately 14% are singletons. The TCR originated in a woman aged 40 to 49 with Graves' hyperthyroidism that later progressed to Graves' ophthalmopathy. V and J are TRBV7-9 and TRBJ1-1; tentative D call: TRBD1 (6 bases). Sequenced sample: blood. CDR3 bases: TGTGCTTCTAGAGGGGGGATCAGGAACACTGAAGCTTTCTTT. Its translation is CASRGGIRNTEAFF. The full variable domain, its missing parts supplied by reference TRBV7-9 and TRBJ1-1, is DTGVSQNPRHKITKRGQNVTFRCDPISEHNRLYWYRQTLGQGPEFLTYFQNEAQLEKSRLLSDRFSAERPKGSFSTLEIQRTEQGDSAMYLCASRGGIRNTEAFFGQGTRLTVV.